Only a few counts were recorded for the clone carrying this T cell receptor beta chain. Its antigen remains unidentified. These data belong to a study of vaccination and CD4 T cells after COVID-19. Study at large: Participants were administered two doses of either the BNT162b2 or the mRNA-1273 vaccine. Overlapping peptides covering the spike proteins of SARS-CoV-2, HCoV-NL63, HCoV-OC43 and HCoV-229E were added to stimulate cells.

Sequence data for DNA of cultured CD4+ T cells were generated by the Oncomine TCR Beta short-read assay. TCRdb called the PCR reads again in MiXCR, with one record for every CDR3 protein. The sample lists over 13,000 distinct CDR3 sequences; 21% were seen once. Treatment meaning: roughly 10-day PBMC culture with coronavirus spike peptide pools or control peptides (ViraFEST assay). This sequence originates from a human donor with COVID-19. Specimen: cultured CD4+ T cells from blood.

The CDR3 bases are TGCAGTGCTCGCGGGAACTCCTACGAGCAGTACTTC. Encoded protein: CSARGNSYEQYF. The chain links TRBV20-1 to TRBJ2-7, with D possibly being TRBD2 (6 bases). The V end lost 5 bases, the J end lost 0 bases, and 8 bases lay between the germline ends. The germline V gene encodes CDR1 DFQATT and CDR2 SNEGSKA (reference sequence). CDR3 length: 12 amino acids.